This note documents a single T cell receptor beta chain sequence. Its antigen is undetermined. From the reads, TCRdb called clonotypes with MiXCR, one entry per CDR3 protein. The sample consists of about 150,000 distinct CDR3 sequences, around a quarter of them appearing once. The CDR3 spans 16 residues. The germline CDR1 and CDR2 sequences are MGHRA and YSYEKL. The V end was cut by 1 base, the J end by 6 bases, with 15 bases between. These data are taken from a study of T cell repertoires in cytomegalovirus infection. The overall study: CMV infection and matching HLA type were both indicated by public TCR beta signatures. The study, taken as a whole, reports: Summed frequency of public TCR beta families distinguished CMV carriers with the relevant HLA. HLA-C-restricted CMV-specific TCR beta clonotypes prevailed in the ex vivo response.

Sequencing input: PBMCs. The J gene is TRBJ2-2, the V gene TRBV4-1, with D possibly TRBD2 on 5 matching bases. The source of this sequence is a human donor in good health (CMV status not recorded). Some clones in this sample may be carry-over from other donors' samples. CDR3 coding DNA: TGCGCCAGCAGCCAAGTCCAGCCCGGAGGTGCCGGGGAGCTGTTTTTT. It translates to CASSQVQPGGAGELFF.